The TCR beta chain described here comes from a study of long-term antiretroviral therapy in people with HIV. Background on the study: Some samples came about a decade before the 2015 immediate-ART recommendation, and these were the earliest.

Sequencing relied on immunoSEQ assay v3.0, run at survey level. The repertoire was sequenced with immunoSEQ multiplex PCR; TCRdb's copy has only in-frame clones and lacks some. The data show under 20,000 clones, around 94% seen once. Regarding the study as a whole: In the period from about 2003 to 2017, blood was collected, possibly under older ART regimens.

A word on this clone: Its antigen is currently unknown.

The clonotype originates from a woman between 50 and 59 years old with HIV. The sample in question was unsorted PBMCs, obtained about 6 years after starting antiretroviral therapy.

The chain's CDR3 is CASSSQQGRGGPQHF. The CDR3, as DNA: TGTGCCAGCAGTTCCCAACAGGGGCGGGGGGGGCCCCAGCATTTT. The rearrangement links TRBV28 to TRBJ1-5, with TRBD1 matching over 7 bases. The CDR3 has 15 amino acids. V lost 4 bases, J lost 9 bases, and 12 bases stayed unmatched. CDR1 and CDR2 from the germline V gene are MDHEN and SYDVKM.